A single sample is the source of the 24 T cell receptor beta chains below, sequenced in a study of cytomegalovirus exposure and HLA in healthy donors. The method was immunoSEQ multiplex PCR; TCRdb's version includes in-frame clones alone and lacks a portion of them. The table records roughly 310,000 clones, nearly 90% of them present only once. Sequencing was performed on PBMCs. The receptors were sampled from a man younger than 40 in good health and CMV-seronegative.

V and J are TRBV18 and TRBJ2-7, with unresolved D. V was cut by 2 bases and J by 6 bases, with 14 bases left in between. This CDR3 contains 14 residues. Per germline, CDR1 KGHSH and CDR2 LQKENI. CDR3 coding DNA: TGTGCCAGCTCACCATCCCAAGTGGCCGTCGAGCAGTACTTC. Protein product: CASSPSQVAVEQYF.

The genes are TRBV9 and TRBJ2-2; unclear D gene. The germline CDR1 and CDR2 sequences are SGDLS and YYNGEE. The V and J ends lost 3 bases and 6 bases respectively, with 9 bases between them. CDR3 size: 13 residues. CDR3 sequence (DNA): TGTGCCAGCAGCGCCATAGTATCCGGGGAGCTGTTTTTT. Its protein is CASSAIVSGELFF. The full variable domain, its missing parts supplied by reference TRBV9 and TRBJ2-2, is DSGVTQTPKHLITATGQRVTLRCSPRSGDLSVYWYQQSLDQGLQFLIQYYNGEERAKGNILERFSAQQFPDLHSELNLSSLELGDSALYFCASSAIVSGELFFGEGSRLTVL.

This chain uses TRBV21-1 with TRBJ1-2. TRBV21-1 is an annotated pseudogene. The CDR3 sequence is 14 residues long. The CDR3 coding sequence is TGTGCCAGCAGCAATCATGCGGGGTTCTATGGCTACACCTTC. Encoded protein: CASSNHAGFYGYTF.

This clone was picked up a small number of times. This chain's CDR3 is CASSLAPGYEQYF. CDR3 coding DNA: TGCGCCAGCAGCTTGGCCCCGGGTTACGAGCAGTACTTC. This chain connects TRBV5-1 to TRBJ2-7; D is unclear. Germline CDR1 and CDR2: SGHRS and YFSETQ. The CDR3 totals 13 residues. V was pared by 0 bases and J by 4 bases, with 8 bases between.

V usage is TRBV30 and J usage is TRBJ1-1; 7 bases map to TRBD1. The CDR3 has 14 amino acids. Germline V gene sequence: CDR1 GTSNPN, CDR2 SVGIG (reference sequence). V lost 0 bases to trimming and J lost 3 bases; unmatched junction nucleotides: 4. In DNA, the CDR3 is TGTGCCTGGAGTGTAGGAACAGGGGACACTGAAGCTTTCTTT. Residues: CAWSVGTGDTEAFF.

The rearrangement joins TRBV29-1 to TRBJ2-3; 9 bases map to TRBD2. Germline CDR1 and CDR2: SQVTM and ANQGSEA. Trimming at V came to 4 bases and at J to 0 bases, leaving 2 bases not matched to a gene. The CDR3 contains 14 residues. CDR3 sequence: CSVAAGGSTDTQYF. The CDR3 DNA is TGCAGCGTTGCAGCGGGGGGTAGCACAGATACGCAGTATTTT.

This chain links TRBV6-5 with TRBJ1-2, with D perhaps TRBD1 (5 bases). Germline V gene data show CDR1 as MNHEY and CDR2 as SVGAGI. This CDR3 contains 15 residues. V dropped 4 bases and J dropped 8 bases, with 20 bases sitting between them. The CDR3 nucleotides are TGTGCCAGCAGTTGGGACGGGGGAATAGGCTACGGCTACACCTTC. This gives the protein CASSWDGGIGYGYTF.

The gene calls are TRBV19 and TRBJ1-1; D is unclear. Trimming pared 5 bases from V and 7 bases from J, leaving 17 bases between. The germline V gene encodes CDR1 LNHDA and CDR2 SQIVND (reference sequence). This CDR3 contains 14 residues. CDR3 nucleotides: TGTGCCAGTAGTCTCGACACGGGGAGGTATGAAGCTTTCTTT. It translates to CASSLDTGRYEAFF.

This rearrangement joins TRBV6-6 to TRBJ2-6, with D hard to call. This CDR3 has 14 residues. The germline V gene has CDR1 MNHNY and CDR2 SVGAGI (reference sequence). The V end was cut by 5 bases, the J end by 0 bases, with 5 bases between. The chain's CDR3 is CASSASSGANVLTF. DNA of the CDR3: TGTGCCAGCAGTGCGAGCTCTGGGGCCAACGTCCTGACTTTC.

This clone came up a few times. The rearrangement links TRBV6-5 to TRBJ2-5; D ambiguous. This CDR3 comprises 12 residues. The V end was cut by 4 bases, the J end by 5 bases, with 8 bases between. Germline CDR1 is MNHEY and CDR2 is SVGAGI. The CDR3 loop is CASSLNSETQYF. CDR3 nucleotides: TGTGCCAGCAGTTTGAACTCGGAGACCCAGTACTTC.

This chain joins TRBV6-5 and TRBJ2-3, with TRBD1 matching 10 bases. Trimming removed 6 bases from V and 0 bases from J; junction bases left unmatched: 3. This CDR3 is 15 amino acids long. Germline V gene data show CDR1 as MNHEY and CDR2 as SVGAGI. CDR3 coding DNA: TGTGCCAGCAGAGGACAGGGGGAGAGCACAGATACGCAGTATTTT. It yields the protein CASRGQGESTDTQYF.

This clone was observed a single time. The chain uses TRBV6-5 and TRBJ2-5; maybe TRBD1 (5 bases). V lost 6 bases and J lost 1, with 9 bases in between. Germline V gives CDR1 MNHEY, CDR2 SVGAGI. The CDR3 is made up of 13 amino acids. The CDR3 here is CASSQGLQETQYF. In DNA, the CDR3 is TGTGCCAGCAGCCAGGGCCTCCAAGAGACCCAGTACTTC.

V is TRBV7-7 and J is TRBJ2-7; possible D gene TRBD1, 5 bases. The V gene lost 5 bases and the J gene lost 4 bases, with 12 bases spanning the gap. CDR3 length: 13 residues. Looked up from germline, CDR1 is SSHAT and CDR2 is FNYEAQ (reference sequence). The CDR3 loop is CASSQYSGYEQYF. The CDR3 DNA follows: TGTGCCAGCAGCCAGTATTCAGGGTACGAGCAGTACTTC.

V gene TRBV6-5 combines with J gene TRBJ2-5; tentatively, D is TRBD2 (6 bases). Between the trimmed V and J ends, which lost 3 bases and 3 bases, there was a span of 8 bases. This CDR3 has 13 amino acids. The germline gives CDR1 MNHEY, CDR2 SVGAGI. In DNA form, the CDR3 reads TGTGCCAGCAGTTATGGGGAGGAAGAGACCCAGTACTTC. Amino acids: CASSYGEEETQYF.

This sequence joins TRBV27 and TRBJ1-1; TRBD1 agrees at 7 bases. In germline, CDR1 is MNHEY, CDR2 SMNVEV (reference sequence). With 4 bases clipped from V and 7 bases from J, the junction kept 6 bases outside the gene matches. The CDR3 length is 13 residues. CDR3: CASSSTGVDEAFF. The DNA of the CDR3 is TGTGCCAGCAGTTCTACAGGGGTGGATGAAGCTTTCTTT.

In its sample, this clone was seen a few times. CDR3 nucleotide sequence: TGTGCCAGCAGTAGGTATGACTGGGGTCGGGGTCAGCCCCAGCATTTT. Residues: CASSRYDWGRGQPQHF. The J gene is TRBJ1-5, the V gene TRBV5-4, with no clear D. The CDR3 extends over 16 amino acids. Germline V gene sequence: CDR1 SGHNT, CDR2 YYREEE (reference sequence). V was pared by 5 bases and J by 6 bases, with 21 bases between.

This chain uses TRBV6-5 with TRBJ2-7; 9 bases map to TRBD1. Germline V gives CDR1 MNHEY, CDR2 SVGAGI. Unmatched junction bases numbered 5, after V lost 6 bases and J lost 2 bases. The CDR3 has 14 residues. The CDR3 spells CASRTGTGTYEQYF. As DNA, the CDR3 is TGTGCCAGCAGGACCGGGACAGGGACCTACGAGCAGTACTTC.

This chain connects TRBV2 to TRBJ1-4; no clear D gene. The V end was cut by 2 bases, the J end by 5 bases, with 18 bases between. Germline loops: CDR1 SNHLY, CDR2 FYNNEI. The CDR3 totals 17 residues. CDR3 sequence: CASSESGSPDGNEKLFF. The CDR3 nucleotides read TGTGCCAGCAGTGAAAGTGGGTCGCCTGACGGGAATGAAAAACTGTTTTTT.

The chain joins TRBV15 to TRBJ2-1; 9 nucleotides agree with TRBD2. V trimming: 3 bases; J trimming: 1 base; junction bases outside the gene matches: 7. Germline-derived CDR1 and CDR2 are LNHNV and YYDKDF (reference sequence). The CDR3 length is 17 residues. The CDR3 region is CATSSPPSGASYNEQFF. CDR3 nucleotides: TGTGCCACCAGCAGCCCGCCTAGCGGGGCTTCCTACAATGAGCAGTTCTTC.

The chain carries TRBV27 and TRBJ2-1, with TRBD2 matching over 14 bases. From germline, CDR1 is MNHEY and CDR2 SMNVEV (reference sequence). The V gene end was trimmed by 2 bases and the J gene end by 6 bases; junction bases not matched to a gene: 0. The length of the CDR3 is 15 residues. CDR3 in amino acids: CASSLGTSGGNEQFF. The CDR3 DNA reads as TGTGCCAGCAGTTTAGGGACTAGCGGGGGCAATGAGCAGTTCTTC.

The chain links TRBV7-9 to TRBJ2-3; no reliable D call. The CDR3 is made up of 12 amino acids. The germline CDR1 and CDR2 sequences are SEHNR and FQNEAQ (reference sequence). The V and J ends lost 5 bases and 6 bases respectively, with 9 bases between them. The CDR3 is CASSQPVDTQYF. The DNA for the CDR3 is TGTGCCAGCAGCCAACCGGTTGATACGCAGTATTTT.

V usage is TRBV15 and J usage is TRBJ1-2, with unresolved D. Trimming removed 3 bases at V and 8 bases at J, with 13 bases between. This CDR3 comprises 13 residues. The V gene's germline CDR1 is LNHNV and CDR2 YYDKDF (reference sequence). Here the CDR3 DNA reads TGTGCCACCAGCAGCAGGCAGTATATGGGCTACACCTTC. Encoded protein: CATSSRQYMGYTF.

The chain joins TRBV19 to TRBJ2-2, with D possibly being TRBD1 (6 bases). Germline V gene data show CDR1 as LNHDA and CDR2 as SQIVND (reference sequence). V was clipped by 0 bases and J by 3 bases, with 11 bases between them. This CDR3 has 16 residues. In nucleotides, the CDR3 is TGTGCCAGTAGTATAGAGGGTAACAGGGACACCGGGGAGCTGTTTTTT. Translated: CASSIEGNRDTGELFF.

The CDR3 sequence: CASSDSRWTGKGDYGYTF. The CDR3 region has the DNA TGTGCCAGCAGTGACTCGAGGTGGACAGGGAAGGGAGACTATGGCTACACCTTC. The chain combines TRBV6-4 with TRBJ1-2, with 8 bases that match TRBD1. Trimming removed 0 bases from V and 3 bases from J; junction bases left unmatched: 12. Per germline, CDR1 MRHNA and CDR2 SNTAGT. The CDR3 has 18 residues.